This T cell receptor beta chain was profiled in a study of glioma-infiltrating T cells after dendritic cell vaccination. Profiling relied on immunoSEQ multiplex PCR, and the TCRdb table lists in-frame clones only, not all of them. The sample has approximately 100,000 clones, 79% seen once. Germline trimming cut 6 bases from V and 1 base from J; bases unmatched to any gene: 7. The V gene's germline CDR1 is WSHSY and CDR2 SAAADI. The length of the CDR3 is 15 residues. The sequence was obtained from a human donor with glioblastoma. Sequenced here: blood, sampled before dendritic cell vaccination. The J gene is TRBJ1-1, the V gene TRBV10-2; 8 nucleotides match TRBD1. Written as DNA, the CDR3 is TGCGCCAGCAGGGAACCGGGACAGGCGAACACTGAAGCTTTCTTT. Amino acid sequence: CASREPGQANTEAFF.